This paragraph reports one T cell receptor (beta chain). What it recognizes is unknown. TCRdb's table, derived via immunoSEQ multiplex PCR, lists solely in-frame clones and lacks some. The sample carries 130,000 to 150,000 clones, approximately 78% recorded once. These data originate in a study of T cell responses to AZD1222 COVID-19 vaccine. The V and J ends lost 4 bases and 4 bases respectively, with 11 bases between them. CDR1 is SGHTS, CDR2 YDEGEE, per germline. There are 14 residues in the CDR3. Study-level findings and limits: Donors were mostly white British, more females; clonal diversity possibly underestimated. Among AZD1222 vaccinees, only six were seropositive at baseline.

The sample in question was peripheral blood, obtained on day 0 of MenACWY control vaccination. The genes are TRBV5-8 and TRBJ1-4, with D unclear. The TCR was taken from an adult in good health. The CDR3 here is CASSLGLNNEKLFF. The CDR3 coding sequence is TGTGCCAGCAGCCTCGGGCTGAATAATGAAAAACTGTTTTTT.